This TCR beta chain emerged from a study of radiotherapy plus CTLA-4 blockade in lung cancer. Concerning this clone: Its antigen is not known.

CTLA-4 blockade with ipilimumab, together with focal radiation, was given to patients with chemo-refractory metastatic non-small-cell lung cancer. Notes on the study in general: Response was reportedly best predicted by early blood T cell clone dynamics, with interferon-beta. Blood TCR clones of tumor origin expanded after radiotherapy plus ipilimumab.

TCRdb keeps only in-frame clones here, not all; method: immunoSEQ multiplex PCR. The sample lists some 100,000 clones, around 75% seen once, with over 4% in the top ten. The sample in question was peripheral blood, obtained from a patient treated with radiotherapy plus ipilimumab. This clonotype was obtained from a human donor with non-small cell lung cancer who had a partial response to radiotherapy plus ipilimumab.

The CDR3 protein is CASSQGNPYEQYF. The CDR3 region has the DNA TGCGCCAGCAGCCAGGGAAACCCCTACGAGCAGTACTTC. This chain uses TRBV5-1 with TRBJ2-7, with D perhaps TRBD1 (5 bases). The CDR3 loop spans 13 amino acids. V gave up 4 bases and J gave up 2 bases, with 10 bases separating them. CDR1 is SGHRS and CDR2 is YFSETQ in the germline V gene.